The present T cell receptor beta chain was sequenced within a study of cytomegalovirus exposure and HLA in healthy donors. Broader study findings: In vitro experiments confirmed that three CMV-associated chains were specific for CMV antigens. Later analysis demonstrated an association between a missense DCLRE1C variant and TCR beta V- and J-gene trimming. The availability of immune exposure information extended only to CMV serostatus. High specificity and sensitivity for cytomegalovirus status were reported for the classifier.

The PCR was carried out with 60 Vbeta primers and 13 Jbeta primers. The table came from immunoSEQ multiplex PCR; TCRdb's copy has only in-frame clones and leaves some out. The table lists about 59,000 clones, about four fifths of them singletons. Per germline, CDR1 SGHNT and CDR2 YYREEE (reference sequence). The CDR3 is made up of 14 amino acids. Trimming took off 0 bases at V and 8 bases at J, with 11 bases between the two ends. Of note for this clone: Its cognate antigen is unknown.

The sequenced material came from PBMCs. This clonotype originated in a woman aged 40 to 50 in good health and CMV-seronegative. This chain uses TRBV5-4 with TRBJ1-4; weak D call: TRBD1 (5 bases). The CDR3: CASSLVPGNEKLFF. The CDR3 DNA follows: TGTGCCAGCAGCTTGGTCCCAGGGAACGAAAAACTGTTTTTT. The complete variable domain, with remaining parts taken from reference TRBV5-4 and TRBJ1-4, reads ETGVTQSPTHLIKTRGQQVTLRCSSQSGHNTVSWYQQALGQGPQFIFQYYREEENGRGNFPPRFSGLQFPNYSSELNVNALELDDSALYLCASSLVPGNEKLFFGSGTQLSVL.